These T cell receptor beta chains were read from a single sample in a study of blood T cells in healthy people across ages. A single record per CDR3 protein comes from TCRdb applying MiXCR to the 5' RACE reads. The sample carries hundreds of thousands of distinct CDR3 sequences, 40% to 45% recorded once. The sequencing sample was made of blood. These TCRs come from an elderly man in good health. Each CDR3 is given with its conserved first and last residue. Expanded clones get a size class; other rows say once, few or many, or leave the size out.

CASSAFLAGSVEQYF | TRBV6-1 | - | TRBJ2-5 | 15
CATSDYKIRRGYTF | TRBV24-1 | few | TRBJ1-2 | 14
CASSWAGGETQYF | TRBV6-2/TRBV6-3 | - | TRBJ2-5 | 13
CASSEAARNYGYTF | TRBV5-6 | many | TRBJ1-2 | 14
CASTPRAGSHEQYF | TRBV6-2/TRBV6-3 | - | TRBJ2-7 | 14
CASSVQEWDEQFF | TRBV9 | few | TRBJ2-1 | 13
CSVPGSTDTQYF | TRBV20-1 | - | TRBJ2-3 | 12
CASSLEAGNNEQFF | TRBV5-1 | - | TRBJ2-1 | 14
CATSTPRGQYF | TRBV15 | - | TRBJ2-3 | 11
CASSLGTVSYEQYF | TRBV5-4 | - | TRBJ2-7 | 14
CASSPNSGGYGYTF | TRBV27 | - | TRBJ1-2 | 14
CASSSFNSGNTIYF | TRBV6-5 | - | TRBJ1-3 | 14
CSGDNGLEETQYF | TRBV20-1 | few | TRBJ2-5 | 13
CASRPAGNLYEQYF | TRBV12-3/TRBV12-4 | few | TRBJ2-7 | 14
CSVAIGAEQYF | TRBV29-1 | many | TRBJ2-7 | 11
CASSQRGAGTGYQETQYF | TRBV3-1 | - | TRBJ2-5 | 18
CARSLASEAGGPNEQYF | TRBV5-3 | - | TRBJ2-5 | 17
CSASPGQRSNYGYTF | TRBV20-1 | - | TRBJ1-2 | 15
CASSSGQPNQPQHF | TRBV6-5 | - | TRBJ1-5 | 14
CASSPRLTNTGELFF | TRBV7-2 | - | TRBJ2-2 | 15
CSVPNSKGNEQYF | TRBV29-1 | many | TRBJ2-7 | 13
CSAIGTITYNEQYF | TRBV20-1 | - | TRBJ2-7 | 14
CSVDRGADYGYTF | TRBV29-1 | few | TRBJ1-2 | 13
CASSVFQSPETQYF | TRBV9 | - | TRBJ2-5 | 14
CSARVSNYGYTF | TRBV20-1 | - | TRBJ1-2 | 12
CASSGLAGDEQYF | TRBV5-8 | - | TRBJ2-7 | 13
CASMTGRETRYF | TRBV7-9 | few | TRBJ2-5 | 12
CSASGSFFAGRIQETQYF | TRBV20-1 | few | TRBJ2-5 | 18
CSARTARGEYSEQFF | TRBV20-1 | - | TRBJ2-1 | 15
CASSPSGTGPGDEQFF | TRBV3-1 | few | TRBJ2-1 | 16
CASRPPGQSSYEQYF | TRBV5-1 | - | TRBJ2-7 | 15
CASSEMRLAQETQYF | TRBV10-2 | many | TRBJ2-5 | 15
CASSFRVRQYF | TRBV28 | - | TRBJ2-4 | 11
CASSLWDSGEQYF | TRBV7-3 | many | TRBJ2-7 | 13
CASSQVTSTDTQYF | TRBV9 | many | TRBJ2-3 | 14
CASSRGQEPYEQYF | TRBV21-1 | few | TRBJ2-7 | 14
CASSSQGGAVIEQFF | TRBV5-1 | - | TRBJ2-1 | 15
CASSFFISGANVLTF | TRBV7-9 | - | TRBJ2-6 | 15
CASPGQGVHNEQFF | TRBV27 | few | TRBJ2-1 | 14
CASSYTTLSGANVLTF | TRBV6-2/TRBV6-3 | many | TRBJ2-6 | 16
CASSRSRETYEQYF | TRBV5-5 | few | TRBJ2-7 | 14
CASSSGTTRPTF | TRBV28 | few | TRBJ1-2 | 12
CASSQGGSLGGKGRAKNIQYF | TRBV4-2 | - | TRBJ2-4 | 21
CSARDGRLNSPLHF | TRBV20-1 | - | TRBJ1-6 | 14
CASSSPGNLADTQYF | TRBV13 | - | TRBJ2-3 | 15
CATQQGEETQYF | TRBV2 | - | TRBJ2-5 | 12